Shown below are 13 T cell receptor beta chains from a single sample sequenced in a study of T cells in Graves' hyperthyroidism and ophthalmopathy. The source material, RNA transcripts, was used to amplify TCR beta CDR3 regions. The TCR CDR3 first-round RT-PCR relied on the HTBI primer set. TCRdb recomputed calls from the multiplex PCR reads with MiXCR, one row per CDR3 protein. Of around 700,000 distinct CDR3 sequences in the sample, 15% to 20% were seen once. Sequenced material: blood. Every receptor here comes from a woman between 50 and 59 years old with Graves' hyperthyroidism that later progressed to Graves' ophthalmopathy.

CDR3 coding DNA: TGCAGCGTTGAAGTCAGGACGAACACCGGGGAGCTGTTTTTT. Translation: CSVEVRTNTGELFF. The V and J genes are TRBV29-1 and TRBJ2-2; D uncertain. The CDR3 loop spans 14 amino acids. Germline CDR1 reads SQVTM; CDR2 reads ANQGSEA. The germline V and J ends were trimmed by 1 base and 0 bases, with 6 bases remaining between them.

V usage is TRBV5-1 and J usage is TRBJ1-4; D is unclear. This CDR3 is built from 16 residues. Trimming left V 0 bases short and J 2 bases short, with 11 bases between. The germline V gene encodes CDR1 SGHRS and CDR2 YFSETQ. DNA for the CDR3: TGCGCCAGCAGCTTGGGACCCACCGATACTAATGAAAAACTGTTTTTT. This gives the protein CASSLGPTDTNEKLFF.

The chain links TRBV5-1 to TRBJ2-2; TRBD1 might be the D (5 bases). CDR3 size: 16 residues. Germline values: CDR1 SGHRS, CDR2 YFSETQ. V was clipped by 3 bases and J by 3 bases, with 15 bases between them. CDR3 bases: TGCGCCAGCAGCTCCCTCCTCGGCAGGGACACCGGGGAGCTGTTTTTT. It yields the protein CASSSLLGRDTGELFF.

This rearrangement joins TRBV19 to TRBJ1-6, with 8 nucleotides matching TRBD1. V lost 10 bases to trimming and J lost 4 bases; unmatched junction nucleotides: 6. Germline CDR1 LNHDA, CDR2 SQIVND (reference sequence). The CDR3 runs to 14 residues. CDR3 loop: CATTGGSYNSPLHF. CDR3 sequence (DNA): TGTGCCACCACAGGGGGGTCATATAATTCACCCCTCCACTTT.

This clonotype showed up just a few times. CDR3 in DNA: TGTGCCAGTAGTATCTCTTCGGGACAGACGAACACTGAAGCTTTCTTT. This translates into CASSISSGQTNTEAFF. J is TRBJ1-1 and V is TRBV19; 7 positions match TRBD1. CDR1 and CDR2 (germline): LNHDA, SQIVND (reference sequence). The CDR3 loop spans 16 amino acids. Trimming at V came to 3 bases and at J to 1 base, leaving 8 bases not matched to a gene.

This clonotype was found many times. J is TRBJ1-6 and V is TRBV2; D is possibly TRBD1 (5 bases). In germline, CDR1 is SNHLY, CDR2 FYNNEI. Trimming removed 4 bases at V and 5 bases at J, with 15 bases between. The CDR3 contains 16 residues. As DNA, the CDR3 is TGTGCCAGCAGTGCTACCGGGACGGTAAATAATTCACCCCTCCACTTT. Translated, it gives CASSATGTVNNSPLHF. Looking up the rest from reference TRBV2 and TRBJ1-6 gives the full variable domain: EPEVTQTPSHQVTQMGQEVILRCVPISNHLYFYWYRQILGQKVEFLVSFYNNEISEKSEIFDDQFSVERPDGSNFTLKIRSTKLEDSAMYFCASSATGTVNNSPLHFGNGTRLTVT.

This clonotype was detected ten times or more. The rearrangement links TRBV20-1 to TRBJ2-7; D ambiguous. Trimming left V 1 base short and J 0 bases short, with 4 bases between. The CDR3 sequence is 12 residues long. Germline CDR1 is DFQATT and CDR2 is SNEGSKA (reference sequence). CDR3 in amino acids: CSARVDSYEQYF. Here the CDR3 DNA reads TGCAGTGCTAGAGTCGACTCCTACGAGCAGTACTTC.

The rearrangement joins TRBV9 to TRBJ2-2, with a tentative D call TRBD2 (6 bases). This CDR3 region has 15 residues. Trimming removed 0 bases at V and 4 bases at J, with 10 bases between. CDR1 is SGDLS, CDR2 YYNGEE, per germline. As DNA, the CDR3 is TGTGCCAGCAGCGTAGACGGCGGGGTCACCGGGGAGCTGTTTTTT. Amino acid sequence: CASSVDGGVTGELFF.

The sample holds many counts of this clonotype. CDR3 sequence: CASSPTGVGGNQPQHF. The CDR3 DNA is TGTGCCAGCAGTCCGACAGGGGTCGGTGGCAATCAGCCCCAGCATTTT. The genes are TRBV27 and TRBJ1-5, with 8 positions matching TRBD1. The CDR3 is 16 residues long. CDR1 and CDR2 from the germline V gene are MNHEY and SMNVEV (reference sequence). The ends lost 5 bases at V and 2 bases at J; junction bases unmatched: 8.

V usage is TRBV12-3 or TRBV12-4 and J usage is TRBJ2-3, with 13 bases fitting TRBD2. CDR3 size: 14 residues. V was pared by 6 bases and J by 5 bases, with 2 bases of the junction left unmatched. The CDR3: CASRTSGGIDTQYF. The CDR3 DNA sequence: TGTGCCAGCAGGACTAGCGGGGGGATAGATACGCAGTATTTT.

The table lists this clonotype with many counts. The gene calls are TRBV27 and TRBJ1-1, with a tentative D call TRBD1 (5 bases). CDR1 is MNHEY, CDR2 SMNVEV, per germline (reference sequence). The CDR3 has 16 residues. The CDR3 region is CATRRWKEGMDTEAFF. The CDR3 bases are TGTGCGACCAGAAGGTGGAAGGAGGGGATGGACACTGAAGCTTTCTTT.

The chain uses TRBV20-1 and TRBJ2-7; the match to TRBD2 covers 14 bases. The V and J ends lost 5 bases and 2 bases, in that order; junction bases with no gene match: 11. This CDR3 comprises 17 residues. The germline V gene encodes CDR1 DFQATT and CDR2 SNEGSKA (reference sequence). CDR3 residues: CSALPGLAGARPYEQYF. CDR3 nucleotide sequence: TGCAGTGCTCTCCCGGGACTAGCGGGGGCCAGGCCCTACGAGCAGTACTTC.

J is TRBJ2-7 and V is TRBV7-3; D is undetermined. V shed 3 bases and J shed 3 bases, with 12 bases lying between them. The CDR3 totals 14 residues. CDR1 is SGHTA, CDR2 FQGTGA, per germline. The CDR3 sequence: CASSFFRWYYEQYF. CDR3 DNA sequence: TGTGCCAGCAGCTTCTTTCGTTGGTACTACGAGCAGTACTTC.